This entry concerns a single T cell receptor beta chain. What it binds is not known. This specimen belongs to a study of response to subunit inactivated influenza vaccine. Whole-study results and caveats: Authors suggested each seasonal flu vaccination may recruit only limited numbers of new T cells.

TCRdb independently ran MiXCR on the RT-PCR reads; one entry per CDR3 protein. The repertoire holds 250,000 to 350,000 distinct CDR3 sequences, with approximately 23% as singletons. The TCR comes from a man aged 50-75 years who received an inactivated influenza vaccine. The sample consisted of PBMCs from blood, taken about 20 months after vaccination.

The DNA of the CDR3 is TGTGCCAGCAGCTCTAGCGGGTTCACAGATACGCAGTATTTT. Its translation is CASSSSGFTDTQYF. The chain links TRBV5-4 to TRBJ2-3; 8 positions match TRBD2. Looked up from germline, CDR1 is SGHNT and CDR2 is YYREEE (reference sequence). This CDR3 spans 14 amino acids. Trimming removed 3 bases from V and 2 bases from J; junction bases left unmatched: 2.